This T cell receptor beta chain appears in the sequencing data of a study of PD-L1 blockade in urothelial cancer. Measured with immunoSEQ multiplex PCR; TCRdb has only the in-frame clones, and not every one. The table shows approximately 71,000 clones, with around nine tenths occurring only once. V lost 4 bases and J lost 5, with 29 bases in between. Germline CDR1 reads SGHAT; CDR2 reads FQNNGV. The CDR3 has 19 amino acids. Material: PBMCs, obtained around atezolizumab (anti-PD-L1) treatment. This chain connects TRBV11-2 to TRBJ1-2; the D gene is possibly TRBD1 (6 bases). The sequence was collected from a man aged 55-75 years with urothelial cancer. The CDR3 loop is CASSSLRDNNLFGDYGYTF. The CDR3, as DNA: TGTGCCAGCAGCTCTCTCCGGGACAACAACCTATTCGGAGATTATGGCTACACCTTC.